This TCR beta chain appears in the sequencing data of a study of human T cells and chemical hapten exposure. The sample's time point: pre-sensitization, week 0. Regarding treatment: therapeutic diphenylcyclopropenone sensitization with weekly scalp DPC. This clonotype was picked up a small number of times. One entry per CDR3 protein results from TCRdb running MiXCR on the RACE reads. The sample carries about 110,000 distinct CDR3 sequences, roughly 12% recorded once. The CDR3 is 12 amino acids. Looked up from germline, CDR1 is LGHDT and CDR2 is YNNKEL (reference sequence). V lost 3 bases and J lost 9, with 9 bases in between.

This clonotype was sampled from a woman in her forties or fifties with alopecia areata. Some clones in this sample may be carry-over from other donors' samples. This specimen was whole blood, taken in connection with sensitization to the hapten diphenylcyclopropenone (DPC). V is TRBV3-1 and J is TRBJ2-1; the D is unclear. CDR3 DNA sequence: TGTGCCAGCAGCCAGATCCAAACTGAGCAGTTCTTC. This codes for CASSQIQTEQFF.